This is a list of T cell receptor beta chains from one sample in a study of technical replicates of blood from a few donors. This table comes from immunoSEQ multiplex PCR, and its TCRdb copy is limited to in-frame clones, with some not included. The table has approximately 69,000 clones, roughly 96% seen once. The sample consisted of T cells isolated from PBMCs. The receptors originated from a human donor in good health. Both conserved end residues are part of each CDR3. D genes are given only for firm matches. Clone size is shown for a subset of rows, as once, few, many or a class of expanded clone.

V gene,D gene,clone size,CDR3 protein
TRBV9,TRBD2,.,CASSGGRRGVEQFF
TRBV29-1,TRBD1,.,CSVEDDREPGYTF
TRBV30,TRBD1,.,CAWSPGTAWGYTF
TRBV5-5,TRBD2,.,CASSLRLAGVVDTQYF
TRBV11-2,.,.,CASSPIQRVGYEQYF
TRBV7-2,TRBD1,.,CASSIGQGWNEQYF
TRBV15,.,.,CATSSTGGIYYEQYF
TRBV27,.,.,CASSFSAGMGNIQYF
TRBV18,.,.,CASSQIGQINYEQYF
TRBV5-8,.,.,CASSLAQVRQPQHF
TRBV19,TRBD2,.,CASSFLSGGADETQYF
TRBV19,.,once,CASSIGQVNTEAFF
TRBV2,TRBD1,.,CASSEGDRGSYNEQFF
TRBV10-3,TRBD1,.,CAISVDRGIYF
TRBV6-5,TRBD1,.,CASTFTGGWTEAFF
TRBV2,.,.,CASSRGWTYEQYF
TRBV28,.,.,CASSSRLGLNEKLFF
TRBV7-9,TRBD1,.,CATNPGTGAQLFF
TRBV13,.,.,CASSNPSGDYEQYF
TRBV7-9,TRBD1,.,CASSHAGQGRTDTQYF
TRBV11-2,TRBD1,few,CASSFSTGGYYEQYF
TRBV19,.,.,CASSIAHQNTEAFF